This TCR beta chain was identified during a study of blood T cell repertoires in COVID-19. Study information: Sites in the United States, Italy and Spain provided acute and convalescent COVID-19 samples.

V shed 3 bases and J shed 5 bases, with 4 bases lying between them. CDR1 and CDR2 (germline): GTSNPN, SVGIG (reference sequence). The CDR3 extends over 11 amino acids. Participants' reported clinical history set cohort assignment. The table came from immunoSEQ multiplex PCR; TCRdb's copy has only in-frame clones and leaves some out. Altogether more than 300,000 clones are present, about nine tenths being singletons, with the ten largest covering more than 9%. This clone was observed a few times. This receptor was identified in a woman between 18 and 29 years old who had recovered from COVID-19. The chain has TRBV30 and TRBJ1-4; D gene unclear. The sample comprised PBMCs or T cells enriched from blood (not recorded which). The CDR3 loop is CAWRRNEKLFF. In DNA form, the CDR3 reads TGTGCCTGGAGGCGGAATGAAAAACTGTTTTTT.